Listed below are T cell receptor beta chains from one sample, sequenced in a study of T cells in Graves' hyperthyroidism and ophthalmopathy. TCRdb passed the multiplex PCR reads through MiXCR, listing each CDR3 protein once. The sample has fewer than 450,000 distinct CDR3 sequences, about a sixth seen once; the top ten hold roughly 35%. Sequencing was carried out using blood. The receptors shown here come from a woman in her 30s with Graves' hyperthyroidism that later progressed to Graves' ophthalmopathy. Each CDR3 is given with its conserved first and last residue. Each record gives: J gene, D gene, CDR3 length, clone size, V gene, CDR3 protein, CDR3 DNA. A D gene is named only where the DNA matches it firmly. Clone sizes are given selectively: once, few, many, or a class where the clone is expanded.

TRBJ1-3 | NA | 14 | NA | TRBV2 | CASSESVSGNTIYF | TGTGCCAGCAGTGAGTCAGTCTCTGGAAACACCATATATTTT
TRBJ1-4 | TRBD1 | 15 | many | TRBV28 | CATTEGASTNEKLFF | TGTGCCACGACTGAGGGGGCCTCAACTAATGAAAAACTGTTTTTT
TRBJ2-5 | NA | 16 | many | TRBV12-3/TRBV12-4 | CASSPYIGGQQETQYF | TGTGCCAGCAGTCCTTATATCGGTGGGCAGCAAGAGACCCAGTACTTC
TRBJ2-5 | NA | 11 | few | TRBV6-2/TRBV6-3 | CASSYEAGWYF | TGTGCCAGCAGTTACGAGGCAGGATGGTACTTC
TRBJ2-2 | TRBD2 | 15 | NA | TRBV6-1 | CASSIGPGGAGELFF | TGTGCCAGCAGTATAGGTCCGGGAGGGGCCGGGGAGCTGTTTTTT
TRBJ2-7 | TRBD2 | 15 | NA | TRBV20-1 | CSARDSSGRRYEQYF | TGCAGTGCTAGAGATTCTAGCGGGAGAAGGTACGAGCAGTACTTC
TRBJ2-2 | NA | 14 | many | TRBV6-1 | CASSRERGTGELFF | TGTGCCAGCAGCCGGGAACGGGGCACCGGGGAGCTGTTTTTT
TRBJ2-7 | NA | 14 | many | TRBV25-1 | CASSDVDSSYEQYF | TGTGCCAGCAGTGATGTGGACAGCTCCTACGAGCAGTACTTC
TRBJ1-1 | NA | 17 | many | TRBV19 | CASTLQGVGSAHDEAFF | TGTGCCAGTACTTTACAAGGGGTGGGGAGTGCCCATGATGAAGCTTTCTTT
TRBJ2-5 | NA | 15 | many | TRBV6-1 | CASSDKGRMQETQYF | TGTGCCAGCAGCGACAAGGGACGGATGCAAGAGACCCAGTACTTC